Listed below are T cell receptor beta chains from one sample, sequenced in a study of early T cells in non-severe SARS-CoV-2 infection. MiXCR was run by TCRdb on the 5' RACE reads, yielding one entry per CDR3 protein. The sample has roughly 110,000 distinct CDR3 sequences; approximately 12% are singletons. Input material: whole blood. Receptors originate from an adult who was a healthcare worker with PCR-confirmed SARS-CoV-2 infection or an uninfected control (not recorded which). The CDR3 runs from the conserved cysteine through the conserved F or W.

v_gene: TRBV5-6
len: 14
CDR3aa: CASSLNEGPNVLTF

v_gene: TRBV9
len: 15
CDR3aa: CASSVLAGYTDTQYF

v_gene: TRBV7-8
len: 14
CDR3aa: CASSMGQHNYEQYF

v_gene: TRBV10-3
len: 13
CDR3aa: CAIGLGGTNEQYF

v_gene: TRBV12-3/TRBV12-4
len: 13
CDR3aa: CASSFFRAYGYTF

v_gene: TRBV15
len: 16
CDR3aa: CATSRDRGYNSYEQYF

v_gene: TRBV11-2
len: 15
CDR3aa: CASSLGWQRDSPLHF

v_gene: TRBV20-1
len: 15
CDR3aa: CSASSTSGGTDTQYF

v_gene: TRBV5-1
len: 16
CDR3aa: CASSQTGTSGRNEQFF

v_gene: TRBV6-1
len: 15
CDR3aa: CASSVEGDPGTEAFF

v_gene: TRBV19
len: 12
CDR3aa: CASSMIGQPQHF

v_gene: TRBV4-3
len: 17
CDR3aa: CASSQNLLAGAVNTQYF

v_gene: TRBV6-2/TRBV6-3
len: 16
CDR3aa: CASPPLAIRTYYEQYF

v_gene: TRBV4-1
len: 15
CDR3aa: CASSQGRGRGNEQFF

v_gene: TRBV7-8
len: 18
CDR3aa: CASSLIMGLALGGDTQYF

v_gene: TRBV12-3/TRBV12-4
len: 16
CDR3aa: CASSRGRRTSYNEQFF

v_gene: TRBV20-1
len: 14
CDR3aa: CSARALDRQHEQYF

v_gene: TRBV30
len: 13
CDR3aa: CAWSFRGFYEQYF

v_gene: TRBV2
len: 14
CDR3aa: CASSGGGIYNEQFF

v_gene: TRBV10-3
len: 13
CDR3aa: CAISGLLRGEQYF

v_gene: TRBV7-9
len: 16
CDR3aa: CASSSDRGGSGNTIYF

v_gene: TRBV2
len: 15
CDR3aa: CASKGGLAGVETQYF

v_gene: TRBV4-1
len: 12
CDR3aa: CASSQGRLEQYF

v_gene: TRBV20-1
len: 14
CDR3aa: CSASQRERFNEQFF

v_gene: TRBV7-9
len: 13
CDR3aa: CASSARDKLGYAF

v_gene: TRBV19
len: 16
CDR3aa: CASSPSRDNLYNEQFF

v_gene: TRBV5-5
len: 15
CDR3aa: CASSSETGDNYGYTF

v_gene: TRBV24-1
len: 17
CDR3aa: CATSGGLAGPPFGSQYF

v_gene: TRBV20-1
len: 12
CDR3aa: CSARQGGNEQFF

v_gene: TRBV28
len: 20
CDR3aa: CASSSPRSGRWVVSYNEQFF

v_gene: TRBV23-1
len: 15
CDR3aa: CASKRGKGYYYEQYF

v_gene: TRBV11-1
len: 20
CDR3aa: CASSYPTGTLGGSGRSEQYF

v_gene: TRBV20-1
len: 14
CDR3aa: CSARSYNRADEQYF

v_gene: TRBV15
len: 17
CDR3aa: CATSRGYRTSDPNEQFF

v_gene: TRBV10-3
len: 15
CDR3aa: CAISESTVSGNTIYF

v_gene: TRBV20-1
len: 14
CDR3aa: CSAPGTSNTGELFF

v_gene: TRBV20-1
len: 13
CDR3aa: CSARGLSNQPQHF

v_gene: TRBV3-1
len: 11
CDR3aa: CASGGQPEAFF

v_gene: TRBV6-5
len: 15
CDR3aa: CASSYRGLGTGELFF